This passage covers 2 T cell receptor beta chains from one sample sequenced in a study of shared clonotypes between healthy human individuals. The naive CD8 population came from CD45RO-negative cells selected for CCR7, without terminally differentiated effector memory CD45RA+ cells. TCRdb keeps only in-frame clones here, not all; method: immunoSEQ multiplex PCR. The sample carries about 2.1 million clones, about 93% recorded once. The sequenced sample consisted of naive CD8+ T cells from PBMCs. These receptors were obtained from a man younger than 35 in good health. Some clones in this sample may be carry-over from other donors' samples.

The V call is TRBV6-1, the J call TRBJ2-3; 8 nucleotides match TRBD2. This CDR3 region has 18 residues. Germline assignment: CDR1 MNHNS and CDR2 SASEGT. Losses at the gene ends were 2 bases for V and 2 bases for J; bases not matched to a gene: 12. The CDR3 loop reads CASSEWYAERGFTDTQYF. CDR3 nucleotides: TGTGCCAGCAGTGAATGGTATGCAGAGCGGGGGTTCACAGATACGCAGTATTTT.

This chain joins TRBV6-7 and TRBJ2-2, with D hard to call. TRBV6-7 qualifies as an ORF whose function is uncertain. The CDR3 extends over 20 amino acids. Trimming stripped 0 bases from V and 4 bases from J, with 24 bases between. CDR3 residues: CASSYSNYRWNGAVTGELFF. CDR3 coding DNA: TGTGCCAGCAGTTACTCGAATTACCGGTGGAATGGTGCGGTCACCGGGGAGCTGTTTTTT.